This TCR beta chain comes out of a study of T cell changes during pregnancy in multiple sclerosis. The table came from immunoSEQ multiplex PCR; TCRdb's copy has only in-frame clones and leaves some out. In the table there are around 110,000 clones, 90% to 95% of which are singletons. Germline values: CDR1 MNHEY, CDR2 SVGAGI. The CDR3 runs to 14 residues. V lost 3 bases and J 3 bases, leaving 9 bases between the germline ends. Sequencing used peripheral blood, obtained in the third trimester of pregnancy. The J gene is TRBJ1-3, the V gene TRBV6-5, with D maybe TRBD1 (5 bases). This clonotype was obtained from a female donor with multiple sclerosis, enrolled in a pregnancy study. The CDR3 sequence: CASSYGGYGNTIYF. The CDR3 DNA sequence: TGTGCCAGCAGTTATGGGGGGTATGGAAACACCATATATTTT.